Below, 23 T cell receptor beta chains from the same sample are listed, as sequenced in a study of cytotoxic CD8 clonotypes in ibrutinib-treated CLL. Repertoires were generated with immunoSEQ multiplex PCR, while TCRdb's copy carries only in-frame clones and drops some. The repertoire has roughly 76,000 clones, around 80% of them found once; the top ten carry roughly 8%. The input for sequencing was PBMCs, taken at disease progression, from a patient treated with ibrutinib. All receptors come from a human donor with chronic lymphocytic leukemia.

V gene TRBV5-4 combines with J gene TRBJ1-1; D is ambiguous. The CDR3 runs 15 residues. Germline assignment: CDR1 SGHNT and CDR2 YYREEE (reference sequence). V gave up 4 bases and J gave up 2 bases, with 15 bases separating them. The CDR3 nucleotides read TGTGCCAGCAGCCCCGGACTGTCTAGCAACACTGAAGCTTTCTTT. It encodes CASSPGLSSNTEAFF.

This chain links TRBV28 with TRBJ1-4, with 11 bases identical to TRBD1. Germline CDR1 is MDHEN and CDR2 is SYDVKM. Trimming removed 8 bases from V and 9 bases from J; junction bases left unmatched: 8. The CDR3 extends over 14 amino acids. CDR3 nucleotide sequence: TGTGCCAGCCATCGAGAGGACAGGGGGCAAAAACTGTTTTTT. It specifies CASHREDRGQKLFF.

This sequence joins TRBV11-3 and TRBJ2-5, with no clear D. CDR3 size: 12 residues. Germline loops: CDR1 SGHNT, CDR2 YENEEA. V gave up 3 bases and J gave up 4 bases, with 6 bases separating them. CDR3 protein: CASSFSGETQYF. In DNA form, the CDR3 reads TGTGCCAGCAGCTTTAGTGGAGAGACCCAGTACTTC.

This chain joins TRBV2 and TRBJ2-7; 8 bases line up with TRBD1. Germline V lookup: CDR1 SNHLY, CDR2 FYNNEI. J gave up 5 bases and V 4 bases, and 4 bases lay outside the gene matches. This CDR3 contains 13 residues. In DNA form, the CDR3 reads TGTGCCAGCAGTGCTAACAGGGGGGACGAGCAGTACTTC. Protein: CASSANRGDEQYF.

The chain couples TRBV14 to TRBJ1-3; D unclear. Trimming removed 0 bases at V and 0 bases at J, with 9 bases between. There are 16 residues in the CDR3. Looked up from germline, CDR1 is SGHDN and CDR2 is FVKESK. The DNA for the CDR3 is TGTGCCAGCAGCCAAGACCCGCCCTTCTCTGGAAACACCATATATTTT. It is translated as CASSQDPPFSGNTIYF.

The genes are TRBV6-1 and TRBJ1-3; 7 positions match TRBD1. The CDR3 contains 14 residues. The J segment lost 2 bases and the V segment lost 6 bases, leaving 4 bases of the junction unmatched. Germline V lookup: CDR1 MNHNS, CDR2 SASEGT. The chain's CDR3 is CASSDRVTGNTIYF. In nucleotides, the CDR3 is TGTGCCAGCAGCGACAGGGTGACTGGAAACACCATATATTTT.

As concerns this clone: At one boundary the junction diverges from the germline segment, which might be a read error. V gene TRBV5-6 combines with J gene TRBJ2-7, with D uncertain. CDR3 length: 12 residues. Germline CDR1 SGHDT, CDR2 YYEEEE. The CDR3 coding sequence is TGTGCCAGCAGCGATGGCTCCAACGAGCAGTACTTC. Protein sequence: CASSDGSNEQYF.

This chain's CDR3 is CASSQGKADTDQPQHF. CDR3 in DNA: TGCGCCAGCAGCCAGGGCAAGGCAGACACAGATCAGCCCCAGCATTTT. The gene calls are TRBV4-1 and TRBJ1-5; D gene uncertain. CDR1 and CDR2 (germline): MGHRA, YSYEKL. The CDR3 totals 16 residues. V gave up 3 bases and J gave up 5 bases, with 17 bases separating them.

The chain has TRBV6-4 and TRBJ2-7; tentatively, D is TRBD2 (5 bases). The CDR3 has 14 residues. Trimming stripped 0 bases from V and 3 bases from J, with 9 bases between. CDR1 is MRHNA, CDR2 SNTAGT, per germline. The CDR3 DNA follows: TGTGCCAGCAGTGACTCGGAGGTTCTCTACGAGCAGTACTTC. It is translated as CASSDSEVLYEQYF.

V gene TRBV7-8 combines with J gene TRBJ1-1, with a weak D call TRBD1 (6 bases). CDR3 length equals 15 residues. With 5 bases removed from V and 0 bases from J, the gap between germline ends came to 13 bases. CDR1 SGHVS and CDR2 FQNEAQ come from the germline V gene. CDR3 sequence reads: CASSPLTGLNTEAFF. In DNA, the CDR3 is TGTGCCAGCAGCCCCTTGACAGGCTTGAACACTGAAGCTTTCTTT.

V gene TRBV27 combines with J gene TRBJ2-1; TRBD2 matches at 9 bases. Germline loops: CDR1 MNHEY, CDR2 SMNVEV (reference sequence). The V segment lost 5 bases and the J segment 3 bases; nucleotides outside the gene matches: 11. This CDR3 contains 17 residues. As DNA, the CDR3 is TGTGCCAGCAGTCCCGACTATCCTAGCGGGGTCTACAATGAGCAGTTCTTC. Protein sequence: CASSPDYPSGVYNEQFF.

V usage is TRBV10-3 and J usage is TRBJ2-5; D is unclear. Trimming cost V 7 bases and J 5 bases, with 11 bases left between them. The CDR3 is made up of 12 amino acids. Per germline, CDR1 ENHRY and CDR2 SYGVKD. The CDR3 DNA reads TGTGCCATCAAAGGGTCGAGGGAGACCCAGTACTTC. Translation: CAIKGSRETQYF.

The chain joins TRBV18 to TRBJ2-7; TRBD2 matches at 11 bases. Germline V CDR1 and CDR2: KGHSH, LQKENI. The V gene end was trimmed by 2 bases and the J gene end by 3 bases; junction bases not matched to a gene: 3. The CDR3 extends over 15 amino acids. CDR3 coding DNA: TGTGCCAGCTCACCAGGGACTAGCGGTATCTACGAGCAGTACTTC. Encoded protein: CASSPGTSGIYEQYF.

In the case of this clone: At one end, the junction sequence differs from germline, possibly due to a read error. This chain links TRBV2 with TRBJ2-7; no definite D call. The CDR3 spans 13 residues. From germline, CDR1 is SNHLY and CDR2 FYNNEI. CDR3 residues: CASNEDGMDEQYF. CDR3 sequence (DNA): TGTGCCAGCAATGAAGACGGAATGGACGAGCAGTACTTC.

This chain joins TRBV9 and TRBJ2-7, with D possibly matching TRBD2 (7 bases). The germline V gene encodes CDR1 SGDLS and CDR2 YYNGEE. V gave up 4 bases and J gave up 1 base, with 15 bases separating them. CDR3 length: 15 amino acids. CDR3 DNA: TGTGCCAGCAGCCGCGGGGGCCACCCTTCCTACGAGCAGTACTTC. This codes for CASSRGGHPSYEQYF.

The CDR3 reads CASSEGQGARDGYTF. CDR3 bases: TGTGCCAGCAGTGAAGGACAGGGGGCGCGTGATGGCTACACCTTC. J is TRBJ1-2 and V is TRBV6-4, with 11 bases fitting TRBD1. The germline V gene has CDR1 MRHNA and CDR2 SNTAGT. This CDR3 contains 15 residues. V was clipped by 3 bases and J by 6 bases; unmatched bases: 6.

On this clone: A much larger clone differs from this one at a single base, so this may be a read error. This chain links TRBV25-1 with TRBJ2-5; D is ambiguous. The CDR3 covers 13 residues. CDR1 and CDR2 from the germline V gene are MGHDK and SYGVNS. Deletions cut 7 bases from V and 5 bases from J, with 14 bases between. CDR3 region: CASNEAPVETQYF. The CDR3 DNA reads as TGTGCCAGCAATGAGGCCCCTGTGGAGACCCAGTACTTC.

In this sample, this clone turned up a few times. The chain employs TRBV9 and TRBJ1-1, with D perhaps matching TRBD1 (6 bases). CDR1 is SGDLS, CDR2 YYNGEE, per germline. This CDR3 comprises 14 residues. Trimming removed 0 bases from V and 6 bases from J, with 12 bases in between. The CDR3: CASSVGPRGSEAFF. The CDR3 DNA follows: TGTGCCAGCAGCGTAGGTCCCAGGGGTTCTGAAGCTTTCTTT. Full variable domain (outside the CDR3, taken from reference TRBV9 and TRBJ1-1): DSGVTQTPKHLITATGQRVTLRCSPRSGDLSVYWYQQSLDQGLQFLIQYYNGEERAKGNILERFSAQQFPDLHSELNLSSLELGDSALYFCASSVGPRGSEAFFGQGTRLTVV.

V is TRBV28 and J is TRBJ1-4; no clear D gene. V lost 5 bases and J 2 bases, leaving 6 bases between the germline ends. This CDR3 is built from 13 residues. Germline CDR1 reads MDHEN; CDR2 reads SYDVKM. CDR3 DNA sequence: TGTGCCAGCAGTGGCGGGACTAATGAAAAACTGTTTTTT. Protein product: CASSGGTNEKLFF.

The CDR3 protein is CASSLVGSSETQYF. CDR3 bases: TGTGCCAGCAGCTTGGTCGGGAGCTCGGAGACCCAGTACTTC. This chain links TRBV5-4 with TRBJ2-5, with D possibly TRBD2 on 6 matching bases. The ends were cut back, 0 bases at V and 5 bases at J, with 11 bases in the middle. The CDR3 has 14 residues. CDR1 and CDR2 from the germline V gene are SGHNT and YYREEE (reference sequence).

This sequence joins TRBV15 and TRBJ2-1; the D call may be TRBD1 or TRBD2 (6 bases each). Trimming removed 4 bases at V and 8 bases at J, with 9 bases between. Germline loops: CDR1 LNHNV, CDR2 YYDKDF (reference sequence). The CDR3 consists of 12 residues. CDR3 loop: CATSIGGYEQFF. In DNA form, the CDR3 reads TGTGCCACCAGCATAGGGGGGTATGAGCAGTTCTTC. The full variable domain, in which reference TRBV15 and TRBJ2-1 provide the parts outside the CDR3, is DAMVIQNPRYQVTQFGKPVTLSCSQTLNHNVMYWYQQKSSQAPKLLFHYYDKDFNNEADTPDNFQSRRPNTSFCFLDIRSPGLGDTAMYLCATSIGGYEQFFGPGTRLTVL.

The V and J genes are TRBV7-9 and TRBJ1-1; D possibly corresponds to TRBD1 (5 bases). This CDR3 comprises 13 residues. From germline, CDR1 is SEHNR and CDR2 FQNEAQ (reference sequence). V shed 8 bases and J shed 2 bases, with 12 bases lying between them. The CDR3 region is CASLRGANTEAFF. The CDR3 DNA sequence: TGTGCCAGCCTACGAGGGGCAAACACTGAAGCTTTCTTT.

The chain uses TRBV28 and TRBJ2-7; TRBD2 aligns across 8 bases. Trimming at V came to 2 bases and at J to 3 bases, leaving 6 bases not matched to a gene. Germline loops: CDR1 MDHEN, CDR2 SYDVKM. The CDR3 contains 15 residues. The CDR3 DNA sequence: TGTGCCAGCAGTTTAGCTCGGAGCGGGGGCTACGAGCAGTACTTC. It is translated as CASSLARSGGYEQYF.